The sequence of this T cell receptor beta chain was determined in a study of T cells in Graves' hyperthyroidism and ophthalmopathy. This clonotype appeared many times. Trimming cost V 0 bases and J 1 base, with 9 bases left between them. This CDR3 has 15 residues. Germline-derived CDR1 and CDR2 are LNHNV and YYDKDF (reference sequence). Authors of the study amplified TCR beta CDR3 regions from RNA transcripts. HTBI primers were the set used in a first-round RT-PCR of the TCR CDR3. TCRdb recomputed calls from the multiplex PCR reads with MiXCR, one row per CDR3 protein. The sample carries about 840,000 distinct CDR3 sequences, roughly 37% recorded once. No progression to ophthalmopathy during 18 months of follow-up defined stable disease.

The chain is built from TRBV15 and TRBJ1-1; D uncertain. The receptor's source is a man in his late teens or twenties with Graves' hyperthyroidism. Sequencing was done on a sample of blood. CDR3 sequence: CATSRDALQNTEAFF. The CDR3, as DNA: TGTGCCACCAGCAGAGATGCCCTACAGAACACTGAAGCTTTCTTT.